The rows below give T cell receptor beta chains drawn from one sample of a study of blood T cell repertoires in COVID-19. Produced via immunoSEQ multiplex PCR; TCRdb's table is partial and in-frame only. Seen here are hundreds of thousands of clones, roughly 85% observed once, and the top ten hold 2% to 3%. Sequenced sample: PBMCs or T cells enriched from blood (not recorded which). These receptors originate from a woman between 50 and 59 years old who had recovered from COVID-19. Both conserved end residues are part of each CDR3. Fields, in order: D gene, V gene, J gene, clone size, CDR3 protein, CDR3 DNA. The D gene is left open where the match is weak. Size values are once, few and many counts, or a class for expanded clones, and some rows have none.

TRBD1,TRBV29-1,TRBJ1-4,.,CSVDEGAHEKLFF,TGCAGCGTTGACGAGGGGGCCCATGAAAAACTGTTTTTT
TRBD1,TRBV28,TRBJ2-5,.,CASSLRQGIQETQYF,TGTGCCAGCAGTTTACGACAGGGGATCCAAGAGACCCAGTACTTC
TRBD1,TRBV11-1,TRBJ1-1,.,CASSQDQGARGTEAFF,TGTGCCAGCAGCCAAGATCAGGGGGCTAGGGGCACTGAAGCTTTCTTT
.,TRBV5-4,TRBJ2-7,.,CASSNRDSPYEQYF,TGTGCCAGCAGCAACCGGGACTCACCCTACGAGCAGTACTTC
.,TRBV9,TRBJ2-4,.,CASSVSAVDKNIQYF,TGTGCCAGCAGCGTATCTGCTGTAGACAAAAACATTCAGTACTTC
TRBD2,TRBV27,TRBJ2-3,.,CASKGGLAGGSSTDTQYF,TGTGCCAGCAAGGGGGGACTAGCGGGAGGGTCTAGCACAGATACGCAGTATTTT
TRBD1,TRBV6-5,TRBJ1-2,.,CASSRQGVWYGYTF,TGTGCCAGCAGTCGACAGGGGGTCTGGTATGGCTACACCTTC
.,TRBV6-1,TRBJ1-2,.,CASSESRHLGLNGYTF,TGTGCCAGCAGTGAATCCCGGCACCTGGGCCTAAATGGCTACACCTTC
.,TRBV7-2,TRBJ1-2,.,CASSFEGGLGYGYTF,TGTGCCAGCAGCTTTGAAGGAGGGTTGGGCTATGGCTACACCTTC
.,TRBV5-6,TRBJ2-7,.,CASSLGQALTYEQYF,TGTGCCAGCAGCTTGGGACAGGCGTTAACCTACGAGCAGTACTTC
.,TRBV11-2,TRBJ1-1,.,CASSPTTHMNTEAFF,TGTGCCAGCAGCCCAACCACCCACATGAACACTGAAGCTTTCTTT
TRBD1,TRBV12-5,TRBJ1-1,.,CASGLEPGQGRVTEAFF,TGTGCTAGTGGTTTGGAACCAGGACAGGGGAGGGTAACTGAAGCTTTCTTT
TRBD2,TRBV24-1,TRBJ2-1,.,CATSDPQRGYNEQFF,TGTGCCACCAGTGATCCCCAGCGGGGGTACAATGAGCAGTTCTTC
.,TRBV27,TRBJ1-2,many,CASSPLNRNYGYTF,TGTGCCAGCAGTCCCTTAAACCGGAACTATGGCTACACCTTC
.,TRBV7-2,TRBJ2-6,once,CASTRTPAPGANVLTF,TGTGCCAGCACCCGTACTCCTGCCCCTGGGGCCAACGTCCTGACTTTC
.,TRBV5-8,TRBJ2-6,.,CASSLTSSGANVLTF,TGTGCCAGCAGCTTGACGAGCTCTGGGGCCAACGTCCTGACTTTC
.,TRBV19,TRBJ2-6,.,CASSMLASGANVLTF,TGTGCCAGTAGTATGCTGGCCTCTGGGGCCAACGTCCTGACTTTC
.,TRBV11-2,TRBJ2-5,once,CASSSATGKETQYF,TGTGCCAGCAGCTCCGCCACAGGAAAAGAGACCCAGTACTTC
TRBD2,TRBV5-1,TRBJ2-5,.,CASSPGGAVQETQYF,TGCGCCAGCAGCCCCGGGGGGGCCGTCCAAGAGACCCAGTACTTC
.,TRBV2,TRBJ1-1,.,CASSGTWVTEAFF,TGTGCCAGCAGTGGGACTTGGGTCACTGAAGCTTTCTTT
.,TRBV19,TRBJ1-4,.,CASSIGVSEKLFF,TGTGCCAGTAGTATCGGAGTTTCGGAAAAACTGTTTTTT
TRBD2,TRBV19,TRBJ2-2,once,CATKRGGADTGELFF,TGTGCCACTAAACGGGGGGGCGCGGACACCGGGGAGCTGTTTTTT
.,TRBV7-9,TRBJ1-5,.,CASSRAGTINQPQHF,TGTGCCAGCAGCCGCGCCGGGACAATCAATCAGCCCCAGCATTTT
.,TRBV5-1,TRBJ1-2,.,CASSLYQMNYGYTF,TGCGCCAGCAGCTTGTACCAGATGAACTATGGCTACACCTTC
.,TRBV27,TRBJ2-2,.,CASSLSGITNTGELFF,TGTGCCAGCAGTCTGTCGGGGATAACGAACACCGGGGAGCTGTTTTTT
.,TRBV24-1,TRBJ2-3,.,CACGGPNTDTQYF,TGTGCTTGTGGCGGGCCCAACACAGATACGCAGTATTTT
.,TRBV9,TRBJ2-5,.,CASSVDTGSETQYF,TGTGCCAGCAGCGTAGATACAGGGAGCGAGACCCAGTACTTC
.,TRBV7-2,TRBJ1-6,.,CATGQYINSPLHF,TGTGCCACCGGACAGTACATTAATTCACCCCTCCACTTT
.,TRBV4-3,TRBJ2-6,.,CASSPRSVGAGANVLTF,TGCGCCAGCAGCCCTCGATCCGTTGGAGCTGGGGCCAACGTCCTGACTTTC
TRBD1,TRBV5-1,TRBJ1-2,.,CASSRGQGANYGYTF,TGCGCCAGCAGCAGGGGACAGGGGGCAAACTATGGCTACACCTTC
TRBD1,TRBV19,TRBJ2-7,.,CASSFGGQGSYEQYF,TGTGCCAGTAGTTTCGGTGGACAGGGCTCCTACGAGCAGTACTTC
.,TRBV29-1,TRBJ2-1,once,CSVEGGGASLF,TGCAGCGTTGAAGGAGGGGGGGCCTCACTCTTC
.,TRBV5-4,TRBJ2-5,.,CASSLAGSPETQYF,TGTGCCAGCAGCTTGGCAGGGTCCCCAGAGACCCAGTACTTC
TRBD2,TRBV7-3,TRBJ2-1,.,CASSLNGRGGPNEQFF,TGTGCCAGCAGCTTAAATGGACGGGGGGGCCCCAATGAGCAGTTCTTC
TRBD1,TRBV4-1,TRBJ1-5,.,CASSQEDRAQPQHF,TGCGCCAGCAGCCAAGAGGACAGGGCTCAGCCCCAGCATTTT
TRBD1,TRBV18,TRBJ2-5,.,CASSPTGVETQYF,TGTGCCAGCTCGCCTACAGGGGTCGAGACCCAGTACTTC
.,TRBV5-1,TRBJ2-5,.,CASSVVGMETQYF,TGCGCCAGCAGCGTCGTCGGGATGGAGACCCAGTACTTC
TRBD1,TRBV27,TRBJ1-2,.,CASSLLPRTGNYGYTF,TGTGCCAGCAGTTTATTACCCCGGACAGGGAACTATGGCTACACCTTC
.,TRBV6-5,TRBJ1-2,.,CASSYSGYRTNYGYTF,TGTGCCAGCAGTTACTCTGGGTACAGAACCAACTATGGCTACACCTTC